The sequence of this T cell receptor (beta chain) was determined in a study of blood T cell repertoires in COVID-19. Study at large: The United States, Italy and Spain were the sources of the acute and convalescent COVID-19 samples. PBMCs, B-cell-depleted T cells, or T cells provided the cDNA or gDNA that made up the material.

In the authors' workflow: Researchers report that nucleated cell counts were estimated from reference gene primer amplification. Data came from immunoSEQ multiplex PCR; TCRdb stores just in-frame clones and leaves some out. Clone size and V and J calls were adopted from that table, with D and trimming inferred from the DNA. The sample consists of roughly 130,000 clones, 86% of them appearing once. This clone was observed a few times. Material: peripheral blood. The sequence came from a man aged 35-49 years with acute or convalescent COVID-19.

The CDR3 region is CASSESGGYNTEAFF. In DNA form, the CDR3 reads TGTGCCAGCAGTGAAAGCGGGGGATATAACACTGAAGCTTTCTTT. The V call is TRBV25-1, the J call TRBJ1-1, with D tentatively TRBD1 (5 bases). This CDR3 comprises 15 residues. Germline CDR1 reads MGHDK; CDR2 reads SYGVNS. V was cut by 2 bases and J by 2 bases, with 12 bases left in between.